The 25 T cell receptor beta chains given below trace back to one sample, sequenced in a study of regulatory T cells in long-lasting Graves disease. The time point is: newly diagnosed GD, antithyroid drugs for less than 3 months. PBMCs provided the RNA from which the TCR library was made. Arm-PCR with iRepertoire HTBI primers amplified the CDR3 regions for these TCR beta libraries. TCRdb re-called the multiplex PCR reads through MiXCR, storing one row per CDR3 protein. Found here are hundreds of thousands of distinct CDR3 sequences, about 15% of them singletons; the top ten hold 7.8%. This same sample was also part of a study on T cells in Graves' hyperthyroidism and ophthalmopathy.

The specimen was peripheral blood mononuclear cells (PBMCs), collected at new diagnosis, from a patient treated with antithyroid drugs. The source is a woman in her thirties or forties with Graves disease.

This clonotype was recorded many times. CDR3 in DNA: TGTGCTAGTGGTTCGTCAGGGACCCCTGGGACTTTCTTT. Translation gives CASGSSGTPGTFF. The chain has TRBV12-5 and TRBJ1-1; tentative D call: TRBD1 (5 bases). The CDR3 spans 13 residues. Trimming took off 4 bases at V and 12 bases at J, with 18 bases between the two ends. Germline-derived CDR1 and CDR2 are LGHNT and FRNRAP.

The sample holds a few counts of this clonotype. This chain joins TRBV13 and TRBJ2-1; TRBD2 agrees at 9 bases. CDR3 length equals 16 residues. Germline-derived CDR1 and CDR2 are PRHDT and FYEKMQ (reference sequence). Germline trimming cut 5 bases from V and 0 bases from J; bases unmatched to any gene: 5. The CDR3 here is CASSPSGISSYNEQFF. CDR3 DNA: TGTGCCAGCAGCCCTAGCGGGATCAGCTCCTACAATGAGCAGTTCTTC.

At least ten counts were recorded for this clonotype. The rearrangement uses TRBV6-2 or TRBV6-3 and TRBJ2-7; TRBD1 agrees at 8 bases. Trimming took 6 bases from V and 5 from J; bases not matched to a gene: 12. In germline, CDR1 is MNHEY, CDR2 SVGEGT. CDR3 length: 15 amino acids. The CDR3 DNA reads TGTGCCAGCAGCCGTCGACAGGGGTTATCGAACGAGCAGTACTTC. Amino acids: CASSRRQGLSNEQYF.

The rearrangement uses TRBV7-2 and TRBJ1-2; TRBD1 might be the D (5 bases). The germline gives CDR1 SGHTA, CDR2 FQGNSA. This CDR3 has 13 residues. The V and J ends lost 5 bases and 5 bases respectively, with 12 bases between them. In DNA, the CDR3 is TGTGCCAGCAGCCCAAATACAGGATATGGCTACACCTTC. This gives the protein CASSPNTGYGYTF. The full variable domain, in which reference TRBV7-2 and TRBJ1-2 provide the parts outside the CDR3, is GAGVSQSPSNKVTEKGKDVELRCDPISGHTALYWYRQSLGQGLEFLIYFQGNSAPDKSGLPSDRFSAERTGGSVSTLTIQRTQQEDSAVYLCASSPNTGYGYTFGSGTRLTVV.

This clonotype came up many times. Germline and junction disagree at one end, which may indicate a read error. In nucleotides, the CDR3 is TGTGCCAGCAATTTATGGGACGGTAGCTCCTACGAGCAGTACTTC. Protein: CASNLWDGSSYEQYF. V is TRBV12-3 or TRBV12-4 and J is TRBJ2-7, with D tentatively TRBD1 or TRBD2 (5 bases each). The CDR3 totals 15 residues.

This clonotype was found many times. The chain uses TRBV28 and TRBJ2-1, with D possibly TRBD2 on 5 matching bases. The CDR3 extends over 14 amino acids. V lost 6 bases to trimming and J lost 0 bases, with 9 bases between them. The germline V gene encodes CDR1 MDHEN and CDR2 SYDVKM. CDR3 region: CASRSGGSYNEQFF. As DNA, the CDR3 is TGTGCCAGCAGAAGCGGAGGCTCCTACAATGAGCAGTTCTTC.

This clonotype showed up many times. The chain recombines TRBV6-1 with TRBJ1-1, with D perhaps TRBD1 (6 bases). V gave up 3 bases and J gave up 7 bases, with 12 bases separating them. The CDR3 runs 13 residues. Germline CDR1 is MNHNS and CDR2 is SASEGT. The chain's CDR3 is CASSEDSISEAFF. CDR3 nucleotide sequence: TGTGCCAGCAGTGAGGACAGCATCAGTGAAGCTTTCTTT.

This clonotype was picked up a small number of times. J is TRBJ2-5 and V is TRBV28; 12 nucleotides line up with TRBD2. Germline V gene sequence: CDR1 MDHEN, CDR2 SYDVKM. CDR3 length: 15 amino acids. CDR3 nucleotides: TGTGCGATAGGGACTAGCGGGTTGCGGGGGGAGACCCAGTACTTC. Residues: CAIGTSGLRGETQYF.

This clonotype has ten or more counts. This chain uses TRBV11-2 with TRBJ2-7; the D gene is possibly TRBD1 (6 bases). Germline V gene lookup returns CDR1 SGHAT and CDR2 FQNNGV. Trimming shortened V by 2 bases and J by 2 bases, and 10 bases separated the two germline ends. This CDR3 region has 14 residues. CDR3 protein: CASSLFPGAYEQYF. As DNA, the CDR3 is TGTGCCAGCAGCTTATTTCCAGGGGCCTACGAGCAGTACTTC.

This clonotype occurred a few times. This rearrangement joins TRBV5-1 to TRBJ1-2; D gene uncertain. V lost 0 bases to trimming and J lost 6 bases, with 12 bases between them. The CDR3 contains 14 residues. Germline CDR1 reads SGHRS; CDR2 reads YFSETQ. CDR3 nucleotide sequence: TGCGCCAGCAGCTTGGCCGTGGTTTCAGATGGCTACACCTTC. This gives the protein CASSLAVVSDGYTF. The variable domain in full, completed from reference TRBV5-1 and TRBJ1-2, reads KAGVTQTPRYLIKTRGQQVTLSCSPISGHRSVSWYQQTPGQGLQFLFEYFSETQRNKGNFPGRFSGRQFSNSRSEMNVSTLELGDSALYLCASSLAVVSDGYTFGSGTRLTVV.

This clonotype was seen a handful of times. The rearrangement links TRBV30 to TRBJ2-7; D gene ambiguous. CDR3 length: 13 amino acids. CDR1 is GTSNPN, CDR2 SVGIG, per germline (reference sequence). The V gene lost 3 bases and the J gene lost 4 bases, with 13 bases spanning the gap. DNA for the CDR3: TGTGCCTGGAGGGGAAGGGTGTCGTACGAGCAGTACTTC. Translation: CAWRGRVSYEQYF.

This clonotype was recorded many times. The chain links TRBV7-9 to TRBJ2-3; 7 bases are shared with TRBD2. The J segment lost 1 base and the V segment lost 5 bases, leaving 9 bases of the junction unmatched. The CDR3 runs to 16 residues. The V gene's germline CDR1 is SEHNR and CDR2 FQNEAQ (reference sequence). CDR3 bases: TGTGCCAGCAGCAAGACCGGGGGAGGGGGCACAGATACGCAGTATTTT. Protein product: CASSKTGGGGTDTQYF.

This clonotype was seen more than once but under ten times. V usage is TRBV19 and J usage is TRBJ1-2; D unclear. CDR1 and CDR2 (germline): LNHDA, SQIVND (reference sequence). V was trimmed by 5 bases and J by 8 bases, leaving 9 bases between them. The CDR3 loop spans 11 amino acids. CDR3 in amino acids: CASSSPRGYTF. Here the CDR3 DNA reads TGTGCCAGTAGTTCTCCCCGGGGCTACACCTTC.

The chain links TRBV3-1 to TRBJ2-1; 9 bases agree with TRBD2. CDR1 and CDR2 from the germline V gene are LGHDT and YNNKEL (reference sequence). This CDR3 is 13 amino acids long. V trimming: 7 bases; J trimming: 7 bases; junction bases outside the gene matches: 5. This chain's CDR3 is CASKGLAWNEQFF. The CDR3 DNA follows: TGTGCCAGCAAGGGACTAGCTTGGAATGAGCAGTTCTTC.

This clonotype has at least ten counts. The genes are TRBV18 and TRBJ2-3, with D unclear. The ends were cut back, 0 bases at V and 4 bases at J, with 11 bases in the middle. The germline CDR1 and CDR2 sequences are KGHSH and LQKENI. This CDR3 spans 15 amino acids. As DNA, the CDR3 is TGTGCCAGCTCACCACCGGGGTTCGTGGCAGATACGCAGTATTTT. Its protein is CASSPPGFVADTQYF.

This clonotype was seen many times. The CDR3 DNA reads as TGTGCCTGGAGTGTAGCAGGGGCGATAAGTACGTATGCTTTCTTT. Translated, it gives CAWSVAGAISTYAFF. The V and J genes are TRBV30 and TRBJ1-1, with a tentative D call TRBD1 (6 bases). The CDR3 covers 15 residues. Germline CDR1 and CDR2: GTSNPN and SVGIG (reference sequence). Deletions cut 0 bases from V and 11 bases from J, with 22 bases between.

This clonotype was seen ten or more times. This chain joins TRBV28 and TRBJ2-2; 11 bases align to TRBD2. Germline V gives CDR1 MDHEN, CDR2 SYDVKM. CDR3 length: 17 residues. Trimming removed 1 base from V and 5 bases from J; junction bases left unmatched: 6. CDR3 DNA sequence: TGTGCCAGCAGTTTATTCCGACTAGCGGGAAGGACCGGGGAGCTGTTTTTT. Its translation is CASSLFRLAGRTGELFF.

The rearrangement joins TRBV19 to TRBJ2-2, with 7 nucleotides matching TRBD2. Trimming removed 5 bases from V and 4 bases from J; junction bases left unmatched: 7. The germline gives CDR1 LNHDA, CDR2 SQIVND (reference sequence). CDR3 size: 15 residues. The CDR3 sequence: CASSRGEGFTGELFF. For the CDR3, the DNA is TGTGCCAGTAGTCGGGGGGAAGGATTCACCGGGGAGCTGTTTTTT.

This clonotype came up many times. The V call is TRBV12-3 or TRBV12-4, the J call TRBJ2-5, with TRBD2 identical over 8 bases. This CDR3 has 15 residues. Trimming at V came to 4 bases and at J to 0 bases, leaving 4 bases not matched to a gene. CDR3 loop: CASSSGGTYQETQYF. The CDR3 DNA sequence: TGTGCCAGCAGTTCGGGGGGGACATACCAAGAGACCCAGTACTTC.

This clonotype was picked up a small number of times. The chain has TRBV7-9 and TRBJ1-4; no clear D gene. V lost 5 bases and J lost 4, with 11 bases in between. The CDR3 loop spans 14 amino acids. The germline V gene has CDR1 SEHNR and CDR2 FQNEAQ (reference sequence). The DNA of the CDR3 is TGTGCCAGCAGCGGGTCAGGCCTTAATGAAAAACTGTTTTTT. Translating it yields CASSGSGLNEKLFF.

The chain links TRBV10-3 to TRBJ2-5, with D perhaps matching TRBD2 (6 bases). The V end was cut by 0 bases, the J end by 5 bases, with 13 bases between. Germline assignment: CDR1 ENHRY and CDR2 SYGVKD. CDR3 size: 15 residues. The CDR3 spells CAISESGGTGETQYF. The DNA of the CDR3 is TGTGCCATCAGTGAGTCGGGCGGGACCGGGGAGACCCAGTACTTC.

This chain uses TRBV30 with TRBJ1-1; 7 positions match TRBD1. Germline CDR1 reads GTSNPN; CDR2 reads SVGIG (reference sequence). The CDR3 runs to 14 residues. J lost 3 bases, V lost 4 bases, and 8 bases had no gene match. The CDR3 loop reads CAWNPGTEYTEAFF. The DNA of the CDR3 is TGTGCCTGGAACCCCGGGACAGAGTACACTGAAGCTTTCTTT.

This clonotype was seen repeatedly, ten times or more. The gene calls are TRBV10-3 and TRBJ2-2; 7 bases map to TRBD1. The CDR3 covers 17 residues. Germline CDR1 is ENHRY and CDR2 is SYGVKD. Losses at the gene ends were 7 bases for V and 3 bases for J; bases not matched to a gene: 14. The CDR3 DNA reads as TGTGCCATCACTCCCACAGGGGTAAACAGGGACACCGGGGAGCTGTTTTTT. It codes for CAITPTGVNRDTGELFF.

This clonotype has a count of ten or more. This chain links TRBV29-1 with TRBJ2-1; no firm D call. V was pared by 1 base and J by 5 bases, with 9 bases between. Looked up from germline, CDR1 is SQVTM and CDR2 is ANQGSEA. This CDR3 comprises 13 residues. CDR3 in amino acids: CSVEARYHNEQFF. CDR3 DNA sequence: TGCAGCGTTGAAGCCCGCTATCACAATGAGCAGTTCTTC.

This clonotype came up many times. The rearrangement links TRBV5-1 to TRBJ2-1; D perhaps matches TRBD2 (5 bases). V lost 2 bases and J 6 bases, leaving 12 bases between the germline ends. CDR3 length equals 14 residues. Germline CDR1 reads SGHRS; CDR2 reads YFSETQ. Written as DNA, the CDR3 is TGCGCCAGCAGCTTTAGTCACGGGGTCAATGAGCAGTTCTTC. Encoded protein: CASSFSHGVNEQFF.